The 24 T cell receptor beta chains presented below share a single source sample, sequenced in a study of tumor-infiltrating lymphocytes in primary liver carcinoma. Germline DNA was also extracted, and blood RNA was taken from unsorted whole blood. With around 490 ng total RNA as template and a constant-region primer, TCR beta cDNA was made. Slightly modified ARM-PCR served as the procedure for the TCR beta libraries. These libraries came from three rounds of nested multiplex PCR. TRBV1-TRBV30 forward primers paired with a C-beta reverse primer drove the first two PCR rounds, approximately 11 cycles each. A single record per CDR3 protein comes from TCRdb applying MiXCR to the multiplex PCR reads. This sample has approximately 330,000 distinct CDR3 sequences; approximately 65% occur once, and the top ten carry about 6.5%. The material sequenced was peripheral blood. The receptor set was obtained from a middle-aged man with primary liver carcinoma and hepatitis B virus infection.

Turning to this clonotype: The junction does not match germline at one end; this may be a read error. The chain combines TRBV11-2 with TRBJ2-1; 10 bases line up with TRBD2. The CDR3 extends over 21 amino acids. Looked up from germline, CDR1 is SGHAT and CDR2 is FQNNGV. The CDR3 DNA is TGTGCCAGCAGCTCGACGTGGACTAGCGGAGACTACCCTATAAGCTACAATGAGCAATTCTTC. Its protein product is CASSSTWTSGDYPISYNEQFF. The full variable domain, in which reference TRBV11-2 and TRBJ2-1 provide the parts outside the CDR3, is EAGVAQSPRYKIIEKRQSVAFWCNPISGHATLYWYQQILGQGPKLLIQFQNNGVVDDSQLPKDRFSAERLKGVDSTLKIQPAKLEDSAVYLCASSSTWTSGDYPISYNEQFFGPGTRLTVL.

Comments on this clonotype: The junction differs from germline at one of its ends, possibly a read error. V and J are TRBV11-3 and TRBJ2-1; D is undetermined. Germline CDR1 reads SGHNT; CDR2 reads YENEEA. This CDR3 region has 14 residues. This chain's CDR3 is CAGSLYDGYNEQFF. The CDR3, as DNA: TGTGCCGGCAGCCTTTACGACGGGTACAATGAGCAGTTCTTC.

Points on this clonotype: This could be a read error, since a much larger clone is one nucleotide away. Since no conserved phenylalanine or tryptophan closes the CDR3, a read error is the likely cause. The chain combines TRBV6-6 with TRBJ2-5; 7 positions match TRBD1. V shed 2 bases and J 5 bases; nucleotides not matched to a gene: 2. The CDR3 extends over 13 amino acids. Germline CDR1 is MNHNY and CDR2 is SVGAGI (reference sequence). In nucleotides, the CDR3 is TGTGCCAGCAGTTACCTCAGGGGGGAGACCCAGTACATC. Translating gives CASSYLRGETQYI.

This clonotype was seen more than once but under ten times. CDR3 sequence (DNA): TGCGCCAGCGCCAGTAGGTTAGGAGTCTACAATGAGCAGTTCTTC. Its protein product is CASASRLGVYNEQFF. The chain couples TRBV5-1 to TRBJ2-1; D not resolved. Trimming took 7 bases from V and 3 from J, leaving 17 bases between them. The germline V gene encodes CDR1 SGHRS and CDR2 YFSETQ. The CDR3 is made up of 15 amino acids.

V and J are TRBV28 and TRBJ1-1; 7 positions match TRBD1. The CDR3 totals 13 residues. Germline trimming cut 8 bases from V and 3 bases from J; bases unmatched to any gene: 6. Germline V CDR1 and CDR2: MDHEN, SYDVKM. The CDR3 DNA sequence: TGTGCCAGCCTGAGGGGGCGGTACACTGAAGCTTTCTTT. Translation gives CASLRGRYTEAFF.

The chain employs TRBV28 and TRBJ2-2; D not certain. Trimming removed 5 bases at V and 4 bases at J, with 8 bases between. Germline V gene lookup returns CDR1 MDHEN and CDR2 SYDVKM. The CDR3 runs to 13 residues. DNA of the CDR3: TGTGCCAGCAGTCCATGGGGCACCGGGGAGCTGTTTTTT. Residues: CASSPWGTGELFF.

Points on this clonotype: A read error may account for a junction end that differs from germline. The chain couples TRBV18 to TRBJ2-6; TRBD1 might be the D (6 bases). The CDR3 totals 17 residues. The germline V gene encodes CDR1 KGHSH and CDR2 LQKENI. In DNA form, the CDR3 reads TGTGCCAGCTCACAACCGGGACATAGCTCTGGGTCCAACGTCCTGACTTTC. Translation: CASSQPGHSSGSNVLTF.

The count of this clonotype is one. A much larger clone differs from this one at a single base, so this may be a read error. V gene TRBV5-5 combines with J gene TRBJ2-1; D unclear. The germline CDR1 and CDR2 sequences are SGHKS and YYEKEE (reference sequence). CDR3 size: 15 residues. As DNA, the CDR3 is TGTGCCAGCATCTTGGGCTGGGGTTCGGCCAATGAGCAGTTCTTC. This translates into CASILGWGSANEQFF. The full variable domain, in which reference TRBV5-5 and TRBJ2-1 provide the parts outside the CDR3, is DAGVTQSPTHLIKTRGQQVTLRCSPISGHKSVSWYQQVLGQGPQFIFQYYEKEERGRGNFPDRFSARQFPNYSSELNVNALLLGDSALYLCASILGWGSANEQFFGPGTRLTVL.

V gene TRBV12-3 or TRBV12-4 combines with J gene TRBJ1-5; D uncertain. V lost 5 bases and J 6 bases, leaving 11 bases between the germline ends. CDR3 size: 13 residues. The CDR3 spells CASSIQHVQPQHF. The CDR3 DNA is TGTGCCAGCAGTATACAGCATGTTCAGCCCCAGCATTTT.

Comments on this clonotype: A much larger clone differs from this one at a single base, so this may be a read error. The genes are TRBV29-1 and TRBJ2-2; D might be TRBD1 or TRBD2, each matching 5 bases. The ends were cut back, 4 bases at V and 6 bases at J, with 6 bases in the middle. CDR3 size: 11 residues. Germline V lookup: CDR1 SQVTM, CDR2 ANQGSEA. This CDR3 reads CSVGGSGELFF. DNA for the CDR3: TGCAGCGTTGGGGGGTCCGGGGAGCTGTTTTTT.

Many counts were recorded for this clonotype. The CDR3 DNA reads TGTGCCAGCAGTGACGGGGGTCATTCTCGGCAGTCTAACTATGGCTACACCTTC. Amino acids: CASSDGGHSRQSNYGYTF. V is TRBV6-2 or TRBV6-3 and J is TRBJ1-2, with a possible D match to TRBD1 (5 bases). V shed 5 bases and J shed 0 bases, with 22 bases lying between them. The germline CDR1 and CDR2 sequences are MNHEY and SVGEGT. The CDR3 length is 18 residues.

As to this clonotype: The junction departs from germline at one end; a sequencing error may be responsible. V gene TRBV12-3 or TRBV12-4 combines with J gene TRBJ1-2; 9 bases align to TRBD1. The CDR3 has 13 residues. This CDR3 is CASSGTGNYRYTF. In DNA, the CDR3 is TGTGCCAGTAGCGGGACAGGGAACTATCGCTACACCTTC.

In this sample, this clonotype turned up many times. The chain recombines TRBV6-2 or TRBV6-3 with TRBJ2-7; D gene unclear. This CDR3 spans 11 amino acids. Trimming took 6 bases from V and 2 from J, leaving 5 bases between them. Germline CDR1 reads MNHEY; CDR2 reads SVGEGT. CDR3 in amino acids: CASSLTYEQYF. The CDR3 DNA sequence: TGTGCCAGCAGCCTCACCTACGAGCAGTACTTC.

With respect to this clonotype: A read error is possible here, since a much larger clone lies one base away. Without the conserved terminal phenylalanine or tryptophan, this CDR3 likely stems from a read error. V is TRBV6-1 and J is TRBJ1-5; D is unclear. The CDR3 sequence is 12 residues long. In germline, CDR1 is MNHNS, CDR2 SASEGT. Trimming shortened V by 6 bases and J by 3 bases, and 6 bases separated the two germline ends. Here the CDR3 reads CASRPLNQPQHY. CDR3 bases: TGTGCCAGCAGGCCACTCAATCAGCCCCAGCATTAT.

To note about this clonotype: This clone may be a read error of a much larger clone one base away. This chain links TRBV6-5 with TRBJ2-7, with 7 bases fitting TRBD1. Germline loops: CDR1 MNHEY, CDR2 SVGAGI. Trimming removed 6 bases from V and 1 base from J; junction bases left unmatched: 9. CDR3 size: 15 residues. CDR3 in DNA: TGTGCCAGCAGATCGATCGGGACAGTTTCCTACGAGCAGTACTTC. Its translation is CASRSIGTVSYEQYF.

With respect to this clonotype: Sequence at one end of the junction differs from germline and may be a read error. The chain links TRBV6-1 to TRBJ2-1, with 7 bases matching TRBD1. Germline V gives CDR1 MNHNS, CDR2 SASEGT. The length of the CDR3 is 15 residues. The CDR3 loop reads CASRTGEPSYNEQFF. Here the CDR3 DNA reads TGCGCCAGCAGAACAGGGGAACCCTCCTACAATGAGCAGTTCTTC.

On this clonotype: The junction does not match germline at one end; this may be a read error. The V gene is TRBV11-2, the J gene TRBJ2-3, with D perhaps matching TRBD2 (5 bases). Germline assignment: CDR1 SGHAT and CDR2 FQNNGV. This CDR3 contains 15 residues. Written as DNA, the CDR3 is TGTGTCAGCAGCTTCCTAGACTTTCTAGCAGACACGCAGTATTTT. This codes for CVSSFLDFLADTQYF.

CDR3 residues: CASSLFHSGNTIYF. CDR3 DNA: TGTGCCAGCAGCTTATTCCACTCTGGAAACACCATATATTTT. The gene calls are TRBV11-2 and TRBJ1-3; unclear D gene. V was clipped by 2 bases and J by 0 bases, with 5 bases between them. Looked up from germline, CDR1 is SGHAT and CDR2 is FQNNGV. This CDR3 is built from 14 residues. Full variable domain (remainder filled in from reference TRBV11-2 and TRBJ1-3): EAGVAQSPRYKIIEKRQSVAFWCNPISGHATLYWYQQILGQGPKLLIQFQNNGVVDDSQLPKDRFSAERLKGVDSTLKIQPAKLEDSAVYLCASSLFHSGNTIYFGEGSWLTVV.

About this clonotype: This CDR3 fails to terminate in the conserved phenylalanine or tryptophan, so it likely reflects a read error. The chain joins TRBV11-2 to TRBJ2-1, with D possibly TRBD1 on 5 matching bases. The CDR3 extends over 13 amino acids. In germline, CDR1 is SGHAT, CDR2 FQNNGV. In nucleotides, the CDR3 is TGTACCAGCAGCTTGACAGAGGCCGATAAGCAGTTCCTC. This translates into CTSSLTEADKQFL.

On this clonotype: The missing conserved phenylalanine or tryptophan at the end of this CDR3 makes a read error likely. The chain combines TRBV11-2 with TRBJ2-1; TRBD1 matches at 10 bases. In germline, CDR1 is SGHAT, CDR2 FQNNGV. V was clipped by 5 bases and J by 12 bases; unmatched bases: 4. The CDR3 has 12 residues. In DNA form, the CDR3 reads TGTGCCAGCAGCGAGACAGGGGGCGGGCAGTTCTTA. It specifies CASSETGGGQFL.

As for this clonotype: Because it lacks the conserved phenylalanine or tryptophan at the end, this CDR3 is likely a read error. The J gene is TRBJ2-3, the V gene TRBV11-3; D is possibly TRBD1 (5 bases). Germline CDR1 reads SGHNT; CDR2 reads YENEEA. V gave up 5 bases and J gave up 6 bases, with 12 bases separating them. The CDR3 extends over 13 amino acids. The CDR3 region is CASSLPGADTQYV. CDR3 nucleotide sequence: TGTGCCAGCAGCCTTCCTGGGGCGGATACGCAGTATGTT.

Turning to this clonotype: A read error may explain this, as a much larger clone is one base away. The CDR3 reads CASKGFDDSGETQYF. Written as DNA, the CDR3 is TGTGCCAGCAAGGGTTTCGACGACAGTGGAGAGACCCAGTACTTC. The chain couples TRBV6-5 to TRBJ2-5, with TRBD1 as a possible D gene (5 bases). V lost 7 bases and J 4 bases, leaving 19 bases between the germline ends. The germline CDR1 and CDR2 sequences are MNHEY and SVGAGI. This CDR3 has 15 residues.

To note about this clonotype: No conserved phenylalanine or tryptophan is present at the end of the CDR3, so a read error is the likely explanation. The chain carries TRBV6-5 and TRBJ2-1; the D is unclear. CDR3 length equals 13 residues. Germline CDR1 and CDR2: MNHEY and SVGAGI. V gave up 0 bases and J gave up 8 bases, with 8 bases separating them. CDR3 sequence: CASSYSSMDEQFS. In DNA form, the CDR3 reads TGTGCCAGCAGTTACTCCTCGATGGATGAGCAGTTCTCC.

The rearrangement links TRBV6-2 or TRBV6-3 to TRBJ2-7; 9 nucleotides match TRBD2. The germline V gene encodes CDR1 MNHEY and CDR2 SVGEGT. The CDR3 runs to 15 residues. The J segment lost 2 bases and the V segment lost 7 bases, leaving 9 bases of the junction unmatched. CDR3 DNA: TGTGCCAGCAAAGGGTTGCCTAGCGGGACCTACGAGCAGTACTTC. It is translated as CASKGLPSGTYEQYF.